The 23 T cell receptor beta chains listed next were all sequenced from one sample in a study of cytomegalovirus exposure and HLA in healthy donors. The study ran its PCR with 60 Vbeta and 13 Jbeta primers. Only in-frame clones appear in the TCRdb table, and some are missing; sequencing was by immunoSEQ multiplex PCR. Among roughly 120,000 clones, around 80% were seen once, and the ten largest hold 13%. Material: PBMCs. These receptors originate from an older woman in good health and CMV-seropositive.

The chain joins TRBV7-3 to TRBJ1-1; D not certain. Trimming removed 2 bases from V and 8 bases from J, with 9 bases in between. CDR3 length: 12 amino acids. CDR1 is SGHTA and CDR2 is FQGTGA in the germline V gene. Written as DNA, the CDR3 is TGTGCCAGCAGCTTAGTTCCAGGCGAAGCTTTCTTT. It specifies CASSLVPGEAFF. Supplemented by reference TRBV7-3 and TRBJ1-1, the full variable domain reads GAGVSQTPSNKVTEKGKYVELRCDPISGHTALYWYRQSLGQGPEFLIYFQGTGAADDSGLPNDRFFAVRPEGSVSTLKIQRTERGDSAVYLCASSLVPGEAFFGQGTRLTVV.

This clone was picked up a small number of times. This chain joins TRBV11-2 and TRBJ2-7, with 8 bases matching TRBD1. Losses at the gene ends were 4 bases for V and 7 bases for J; bases not matched to a gene: 9. Per the germline V gene, CDR1 is SGHAT and CDR2 is FQNNGV. The CDR3 has 14 amino acids. The CDR3 loop reads CASSSTTGVREQYF. The CDR3 region has the DNA TGTGCCAGCAGCTCAACGACAGGGGTTCGGGAGCAGTACTTC. The full variable domain, rest sourced from reference TRBV11-2 and TRBJ2-7, is EAGVAQSPRYKIIEKRQSVAFWCNPISGHATLYWYQQILGQGPKLLIQFQNNGVVDDSQLPKDRFSAERLKGVDSTLKIQPAKLEDSAVYLCASSSTTGVREQYFGPGTRLTVT.

This chain uses TRBV29-1 with TRBJ1-2, with D unclear. The V end was cut by 4 bases, the J end by 4 bases, with 19 bases between. This CDR3 region has 15 residues. In germline, CDR1 is SQVTM, CDR2 ANQGSEA. The CDR3 protein is CSVGPGPTSAYGYTF. CDR3 nucleotides: TGCAGCGTTGGACCGGGTCCCACGTCAGCCTATGGCTACACCTTC.

This clone turned up a few times. The CDR3 region is CASSPGQPNQPQHF. The CDR3 nucleotides are TGTGCCAGCAGCCCGGGACAACCTAACCAGCCCCAGCATTTT. The chain carries TRBV7-9 and TRBJ1-5; TRBD1 might be the D (6 bases). V gave up 5 bases and J gave up 7 bases, with 15 bases separating them. Germline CDR1 SEHNR, CDR2 FQNEAQ (reference sequence). This CDR3 is built from 14 residues.

The V and J genes are TRBV4-2 and TRBJ2-3, with 10 bases that match TRBD1. With 3 bases clipped from V and 4 bases from J, the junction kept 7 bases outside the gene matches. This CDR3 comprises 16 residues. Germline V CDR1 and CDR2: LGHNA, YNFKEQ. CDR3: CASSQGRTGGPDTQYF. Here the CDR3 DNA reads TGTGCCAGCAGCCAGGGGAGGACAGGGGGTCCAGATACGCAGTATTTT.

This chain uses TRBV6-1 with TRBJ2-3; D possibly corresponds to TRBD2 (5 bases). V gave up 3 bases and J gave up 0 bases, with 10 bases separating them. The CDR3 is 15 residues long. The germline CDR1 and CDR2 sequences are MNHNS and SASEGT. The CDR3 region has the DNA TGTGCCAGCAGTGAGGGAGCGCTCAGCACAGATACGCAGTATTTT. This sequence encodes CASSEGALSTDTQYF.

This chain joins TRBV19 and TRBJ2-7, with TRBD1 matching over 12 bases. This CDR3 spans 15 amino acids. Germline V gene sequence: CDR1 LNHDA, CDR2 SQIVND (reference sequence). Unmatched junction bases numbered 7, after V lost 6 bases and J lost 4 bases. The CDR3 spells CASRAGTGGAYEQYF. The CDR3 DNA is TGTGCCAGTAGGGCCGGGACAGGGGGCGCGTACGAGCAGTACTTC.

The chain carries TRBV4-3 and TRBJ1-2, with 8 bases matching TRBD1. CDR1 is LGHNA, CDR2 YSLEER, per germline. The V gene end was trimmed by 0 bases and the J gene end by 2 bases; junction bases not matched to a gene: 14. The CDR3 has 19 amino acids. The CDR3: CASSQDPPNRQGTNYGYTF. The CDR3 region has the DNA TGCGCCAGCAGCCAAGATCCCCCGAACCGACAGGGGACGAACTATGGCTACACCTTC.

V usage is TRBV5-1 and J usage is TRBJ2-7, with 7 bases identical to TRBD1. V lost 4 bases and J lost 3; bases outside the gene matches: 7. Germline V gene sequence: CDR1 SGHRS, CDR2 YFSETQ. The CDR3 has 14 residues. The DNA of the CDR3 is TGCGCCAGCAGCCAAGGGGGCGCGGGCTACGAGCAGTACTTC. Encoded protein: CASSQGGAGYEQYF.

The chain combines TRBV27 with TRBJ2-2; 10 bases are shared with TRBD1. The CDR3 is made up of 16 amino acids. With 5 bases clipped from V and 4 bases from J, the junction kept 7 bases outside the gene matches. CDR1 is MNHEY and CDR2 is SMNVEV in the germline V gene (reference sequence). The CDR3 DNA sequence: TGTGCCAGCAGTCCCCCGGGACAGGGGACCACCGGGGAGCTGTTTTTT. Its protein product is CASSPPGQGTTGELFF.

V gene TRBV15 combines with J gene TRBJ1-4, with 7 bases aligning to TRBD1. The CDR3 extends over 16 amino acids. Germline values: CDR1 LNHNV, CDR2 YYDKDF (reference sequence). The trim removed 2 bases at V and 8 bases at J, leaving 11 bases unmatched. CDR3 loop: CATSRSQGPLGEKLFF. The CDR3 region has the DNA TGTGCCACCAGCAGATCACAGGGGCCTTTAGGAGAAAAACTGTTTTTT. Supplemented by reference TRBV15 and TRBJ1-4, the full variable domain reads DAMVIQNPRYQVTQFGKPVTLSCSQTLNHNVMYWYQQKSSQAPKLLFHYYDKDFNNEADTPDNFQSRRPNTSFCFLDIRSPGLGDTAMYLCATSRSQGPLGEKLFFGSGTQLSVL.

This chain links TRBV30 with TRBJ1-3; D might be TRBD1 (6 bases). This CDR3 region has 20 residues. Germline V gene data show CDR1 as GTSNPN and CDR2 as SVGIG (reference sequence). Trimming took off 2 bases at V and 0 bases at J, with 26 bases between the two ends. The DNA of the CDR3 is TGTGCCTGGAGTTCGACTGGACAGTTCTCCCGGACCCGCTCTGGAAACACCATATATTTT. Translated: CAWSSTGQFSRTRSGNTIYF.

The chain has TRBV6-5 and TRBJ1-2; D might be TRBD1 (5 bases). Between the trimmed V and J ends, which lost 8 bases and 3 bases, there was a span of 16 bases. The CDR3 covers 14 residues. Per germline, CDR1 MNHEY and CDR2 SVGAGI. The CDR3 region is CASEQRGGYYGYTF. CDR3 in DNA: TGTGCCAGCGAACAACGGGGGGGGTACTATGGCTACACCTTC.

The V call is TRBV30, the J call TRBJ1-2, with D hard to call. Trimming left V 2 bases short and J 4 bases short, with 5 bases between. Germline-derived CDR1 and CDR2 are GTSNPN and SVGIG (reference sequence). There are 11 residues in the CDR3. The CDR3 region is CAWSNFYGYTF. CDR3 in DNA: TGTGCCTGGAGTAACTTCTATGGCTACACCTTC.

The V gene is TRBV4-2, the J gene TRBJ2-1, with D perhaps matching TRBD2 (6 bases). The germline gives CDR1 LGHNA, CDR2 YNFKEQ. V lost 1 base and J lost 2, with 18 bases in between. This CDR3 comprises 18 residues. The CDR3 protein is CASSQGGPIGRTYNEQFF. CDR3 bases: TGTGCCAGCAGCCAAGGCGGCCCGATTGGGAGGACCTACAATGAGCAGTTCTTC.

This chain uses TRBV2 with TRBJ2-7, with 7 nucleotides matching TRBD1. This CDR3 has 14 amino acids. J was trimmed by 4 bases and V by 5 bases; bases with no gene match: 8. In germline, CDR1 is SNHLY, CDR2 FYNNEI. The CDR3 DNA reads TGTGCCAGCAGTTCACAGGGGACGGAGTACGAGCAGTACTTC. Its translation: CASSSQGTEYEQYF.

The rearrangement links TRBV7-2 to TRBJ1-5, with unresolved D. The V end was cut by 5 bases, the J end by 4 bases, with 15 bases between. Germline values: CDR1 SGHTA, CDR2 FQGNSA. CDR3 length equals 15 residues. CDR3 amino acids: CASSATGNLNQPQHF. For the CDR3, the DNA is TGTGCCAGCAGCGCCACCGGGAACCTAAATCAGCCCCAGCATTTT.

This chain connects TRBV27 to TRBJ2-5; tentatively, D is TRBD1 (5 bases). V lost 4 bases, J lost 1 base, and 10 bases lay in between. This CDR3 contains 14 residues. Germline-derived CDR1 and CDR2 are MNHEY and SMNVEV (reference sequence). The CDR3 coding sequence is TGTGCCAGCAGTTCGAAGACAGCCCAAGAGACCCAGTACTTC. This encodes CASSSKTAQETQYF.

The chain joins TRBV13 to TRBJ2-5, with TRBD2 identical over 14 bases. The CDR3 is 22 residues long. Germline values: CDR1 PRHDT, CDR2 FYEKMQ (reference sequence). The V segment lost 5 bases and the J segment 5 bases; nucleotides outside the gene matches: 25. Here the CDR3 DNA reads TGTGCCAGCAGCCCGGGGCGACTAGCGGGGGGGCCGGCTGGTCTCCCAATCGAGACCCAGTACTTC. This sequence encodes CASSPGRLAGGPAGLPIETQYF.

The V call is TRBV7-9, the J call TRBJ1-2, with D perhaps TRBD1 (6 bases). Between the trimmed V and J ends, which lost 5 bases and 4 bases, there was a span of 17 bases. CDR1 is SEHNR and CDR2 is FQNEAQ in the germline V gene (reference sequence). The length of the CDR3 is 15 residues. CDR3 protein: CASSDRASRGYGYTF. CDR3 sequence (DNA): TGTGCCAGCAGCGATCGGGCCTCCAGGGGCTATGGCTACACCTTC.

The chain has TRBV19 and TRBJ2-5, with D possibly TRBD2 on 6 matching bases. This CDR3 region has 13 residues. V gave up 5 bases and J gave up 5 bases, with 12 bases separating them. Germline V gene sequence: CDR1 LNHDA, CDR2 SQIVND (reference sequence). The CDR3 sequence is CASSAVSGETQYF. The CDR3 DNA reads TGTGCCAGTAGTGCCGTAAGCGGGGAGACCCAGTACTTC.

V usage is TRBV7-3 and J usage is TRBJ2-2; 7 nucleotides line up with TRBD1. Germline-derived CDR1 and CDR2 are SGHTA and FQGTGA. This CDR3 is built from 17 residues. V lost 5 bases to trimming and J lost 0 bases; unmatched junction nucleotides: 9. CDR3 sequence (DNA): TGTGCCAGCAGCGCCCGGAGAGGGGGCGCGAACACCGGGGAGCTGTTTTTT. It yields the protein CASSARRGGANTGELFF.

The rearrangement links TRBV6-5 to TRBJ1-1; a weak D match, TRBD1 (5 bases). Germline values: CDR1 MNHEY, CDR2 SVGAGI. There are 14 residues in the CDR3. Trimming removed 5 bases from V and 7 bases from J, with 17 bases in between. CDR3 region: CASSQRGREIEAFF. The CDR3 DNA follows: TGTGCCAGCAGTCAACGGGGGAGGGAAATTGAAGCTTTCTTT.